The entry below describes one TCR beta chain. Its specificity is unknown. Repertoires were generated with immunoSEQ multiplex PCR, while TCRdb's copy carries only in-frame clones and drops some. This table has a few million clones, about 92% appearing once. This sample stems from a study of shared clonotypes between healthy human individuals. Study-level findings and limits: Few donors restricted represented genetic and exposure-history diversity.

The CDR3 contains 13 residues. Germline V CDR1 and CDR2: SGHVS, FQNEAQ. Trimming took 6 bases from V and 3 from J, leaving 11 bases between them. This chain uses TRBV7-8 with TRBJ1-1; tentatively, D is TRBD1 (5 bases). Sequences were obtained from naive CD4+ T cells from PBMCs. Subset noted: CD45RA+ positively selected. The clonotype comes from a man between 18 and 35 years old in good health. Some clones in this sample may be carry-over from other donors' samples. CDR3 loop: CASRPPRDTEAFF. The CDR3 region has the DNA TGTGCCAGCAGGCCCCCCAGGGACACTGAAGCTTTCTTT.